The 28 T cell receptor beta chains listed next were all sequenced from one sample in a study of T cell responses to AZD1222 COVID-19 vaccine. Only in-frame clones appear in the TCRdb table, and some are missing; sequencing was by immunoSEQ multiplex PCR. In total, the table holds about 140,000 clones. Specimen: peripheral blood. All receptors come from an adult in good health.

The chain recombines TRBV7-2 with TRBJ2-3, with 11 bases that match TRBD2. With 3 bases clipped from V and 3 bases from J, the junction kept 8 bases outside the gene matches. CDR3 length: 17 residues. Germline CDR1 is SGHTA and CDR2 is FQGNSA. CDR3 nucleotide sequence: TGTGCCAGCAGCTTTTCAATAGCGGGGGGGCGGACAGATACGCAGTATTTT. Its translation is CASSFSIAGGRTDTQYF.

The DNA for the CDR3 is TGTGCCAGCAGTGATCGGCAAGGGCATGAAAAACTGTTTTTT. Amino acids: CASSDRQGHEKLFF. This chain joins TRBV6-1 and TRBJ1-4; no firm D call. The CDR3 has 14 amino acids. Trimming pared 3 bases from V and 6 bases from J, leaving 11 bases between. CDR1 is MNHNS, CDR2 SASEGT, per germline.

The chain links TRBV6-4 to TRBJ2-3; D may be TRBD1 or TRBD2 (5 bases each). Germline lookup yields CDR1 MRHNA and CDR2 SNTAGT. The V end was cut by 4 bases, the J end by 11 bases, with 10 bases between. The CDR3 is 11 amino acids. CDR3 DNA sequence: TGTGCCAGCAGTGCAGGGAGCGAGCAGTATTTT. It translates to CASSAGSEQYF.

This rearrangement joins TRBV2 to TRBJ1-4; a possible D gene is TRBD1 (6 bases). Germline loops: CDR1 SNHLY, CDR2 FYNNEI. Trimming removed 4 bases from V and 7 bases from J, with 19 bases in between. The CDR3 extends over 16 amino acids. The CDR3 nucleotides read TGTGCCAGCAGTGCCCGCTTACAGGGCAGCGGTGAAAAACTGTTTTTT. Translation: CASSARLQGSGEKLFF.

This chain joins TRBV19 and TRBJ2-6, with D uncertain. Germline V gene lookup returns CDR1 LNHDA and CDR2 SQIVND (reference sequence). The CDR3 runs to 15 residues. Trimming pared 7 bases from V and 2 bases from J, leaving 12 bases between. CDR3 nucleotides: TGTGCCAGTACCGTCCGGTGGGCTGGGGCCAACGTCCTGACTTTC. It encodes CASTVRWAGANVLTF.

This CDR3 is CASSFERLNTEAFF. CDR3 DNA sequence: TGTGCCAGCAGCTTCGAACGGCTGAACACTGAAGCTTTCTTT. The rearrangement links TRBV5-4 to TRBJ1-1; D is undetermined. Between the trimmed V and J ends, which lost 2 bases and 0 bases, there was a span of 8 bases. CDR3 size: 14 residues. Germline lookup yields CDR1 SGHNT and CDR2 YYREEE (reference sequence).

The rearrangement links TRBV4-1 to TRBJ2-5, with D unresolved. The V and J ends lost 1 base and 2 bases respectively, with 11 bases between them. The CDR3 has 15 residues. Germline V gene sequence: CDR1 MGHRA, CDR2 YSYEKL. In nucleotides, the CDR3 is TGCGCCAGCAGCCAAGCATCGGGTGTTCAAGAGACCCAGTACTTC. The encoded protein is CASSQASGVQETQYF.

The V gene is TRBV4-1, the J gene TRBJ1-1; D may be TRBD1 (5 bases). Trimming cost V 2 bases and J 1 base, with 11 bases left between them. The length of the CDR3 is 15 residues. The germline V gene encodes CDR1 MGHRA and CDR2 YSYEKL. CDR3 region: CASSQTNTGNTEAFF. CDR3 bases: TGCGCCAGCAGCCAAACAAACACAGGGAACACTGAAGCTTTCTTT.

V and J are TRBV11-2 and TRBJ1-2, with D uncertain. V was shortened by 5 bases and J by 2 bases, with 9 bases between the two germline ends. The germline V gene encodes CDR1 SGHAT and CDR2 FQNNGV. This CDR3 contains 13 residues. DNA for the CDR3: TGTGCCAGCAGCCACGGGCTGAACTATGGCTACACCTTC. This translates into CASSHGLNYGYTF.

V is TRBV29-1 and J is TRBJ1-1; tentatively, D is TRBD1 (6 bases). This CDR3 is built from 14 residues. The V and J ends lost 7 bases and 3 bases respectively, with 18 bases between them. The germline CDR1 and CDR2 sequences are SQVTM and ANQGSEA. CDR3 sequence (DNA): TGCAGCGCCTCTCGGGGGGCCGAGGACACTGAAGCTTTCTTT. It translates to CSASRGAEDTEAFF.

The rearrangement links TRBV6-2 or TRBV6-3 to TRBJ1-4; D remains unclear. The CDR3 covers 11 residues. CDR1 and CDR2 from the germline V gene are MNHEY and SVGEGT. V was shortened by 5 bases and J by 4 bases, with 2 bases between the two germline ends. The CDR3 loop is CASSINEKLFF. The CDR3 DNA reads TGTGCCAGCAGTATTAATGAAAAACTGTTTTTT.

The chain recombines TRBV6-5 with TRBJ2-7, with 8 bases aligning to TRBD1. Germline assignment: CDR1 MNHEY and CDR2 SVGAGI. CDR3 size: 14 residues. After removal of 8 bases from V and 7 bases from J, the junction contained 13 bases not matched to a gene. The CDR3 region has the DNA TGTGCCAGCGCCCGGGACAGGTTTTCGGAAGAGCAGTACTTC. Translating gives CASARDRFSEEQYF.

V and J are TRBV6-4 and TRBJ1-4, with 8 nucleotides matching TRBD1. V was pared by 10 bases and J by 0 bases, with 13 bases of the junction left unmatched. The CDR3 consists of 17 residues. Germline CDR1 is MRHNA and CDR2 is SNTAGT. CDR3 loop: CAIGDPGGPATNEKLFF. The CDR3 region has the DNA TGTGCCATCGGGGATCCAGGGGGCCCGGCAACTAATGAAAAACTGTTTTTT.

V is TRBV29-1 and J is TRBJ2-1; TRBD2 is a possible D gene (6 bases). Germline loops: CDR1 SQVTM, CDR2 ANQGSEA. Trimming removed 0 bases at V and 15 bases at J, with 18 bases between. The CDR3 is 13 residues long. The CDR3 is CSVEDQMGGWGFF. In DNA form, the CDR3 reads TGCAGCGTTGAAGATCAGATGGGGGGATGGGGGTTCTTC.

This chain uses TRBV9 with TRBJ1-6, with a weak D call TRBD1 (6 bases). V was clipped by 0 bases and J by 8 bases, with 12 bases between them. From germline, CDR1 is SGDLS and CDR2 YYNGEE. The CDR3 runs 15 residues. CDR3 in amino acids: CASSVAAGADSPLHF. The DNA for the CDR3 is TGTGCCAGCAGCGTAGCGGCGGGGGCTGATTCACCCCTCCACTTT. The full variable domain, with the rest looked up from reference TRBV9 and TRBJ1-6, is DSGVTQTPKHLITATGQRVTLRCSPRSGDLSVYWYQQSLDQGLQFLIQYYNGEERAKGNILERFSAQQFPDLHSELNLSSLELGDSALYFCASSVAAGADSPLHFGNGTRLTVT.

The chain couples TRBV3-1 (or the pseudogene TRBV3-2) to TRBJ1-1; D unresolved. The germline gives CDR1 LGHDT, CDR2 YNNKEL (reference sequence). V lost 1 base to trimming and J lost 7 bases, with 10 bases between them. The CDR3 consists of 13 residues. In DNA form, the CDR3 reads TGTGCCAGCAGCCAAGTACCAGGAGTTGAAGCTTTCTTT. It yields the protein CASSQVPGVEAFF.

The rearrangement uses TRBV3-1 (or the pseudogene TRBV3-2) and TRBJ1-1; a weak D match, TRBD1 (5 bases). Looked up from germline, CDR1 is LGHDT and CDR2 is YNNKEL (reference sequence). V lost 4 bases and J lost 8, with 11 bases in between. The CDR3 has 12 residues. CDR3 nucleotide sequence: TGTGCCAGCAGCCGTTCGACAGTGGAAGCTTTCTTT. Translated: CASSRSTVEAFF.

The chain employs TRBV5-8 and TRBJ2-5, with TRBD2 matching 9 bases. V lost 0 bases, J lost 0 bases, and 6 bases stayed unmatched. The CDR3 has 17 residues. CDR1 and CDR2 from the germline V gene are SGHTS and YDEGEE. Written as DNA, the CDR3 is TGTGCCAGCAGCTTGGGAACCGGACTAGCGAACCAAGAGACCCAGTACTTC. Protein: CASSLGTGLANQETQYF.

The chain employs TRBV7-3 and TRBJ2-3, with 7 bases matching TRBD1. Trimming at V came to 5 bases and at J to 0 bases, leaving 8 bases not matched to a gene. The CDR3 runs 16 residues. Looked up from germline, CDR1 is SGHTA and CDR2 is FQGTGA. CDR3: CASSPLGQTSTDTQYF. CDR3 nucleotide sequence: TGTGCCAGCAGCCCCCTGGGACAGACTAGCACAGATACGCAGTATTTT.

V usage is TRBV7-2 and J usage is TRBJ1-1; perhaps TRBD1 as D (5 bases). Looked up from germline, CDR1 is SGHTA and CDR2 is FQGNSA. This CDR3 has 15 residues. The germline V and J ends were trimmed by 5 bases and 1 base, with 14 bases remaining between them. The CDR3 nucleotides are TGTGCCAGCAGCCCCAGCATGGGACCGAACACTGAAGCTTTCTTT. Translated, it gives CASSPSMGPNTEAFF.

The CDR3 sequence is CASSSRRAQETQYF. The CDR3 region has the DNA TGTGCCAGCAGCTCCCGACGGGCACAAGAGACCCAGTACTTC. The chain couples TRBV11-2 to TRBJ2-5; D is ambiguous. CDR3 length: 14 amino acids. Germline V lookup: CDR1 SGHAT, CDR2 FQNNGV. V was cut by 4 bases and J by 2 bases, with 11 bases left in between.

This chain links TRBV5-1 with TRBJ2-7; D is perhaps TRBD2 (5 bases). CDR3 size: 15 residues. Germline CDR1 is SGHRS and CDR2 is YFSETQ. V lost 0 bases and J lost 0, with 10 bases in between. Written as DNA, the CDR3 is TGCGCCAGCAGCTTGGCGGTGGGAGCCTCCTACGAGCAGTACTTC. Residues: CASSLAVGASYEQYF.

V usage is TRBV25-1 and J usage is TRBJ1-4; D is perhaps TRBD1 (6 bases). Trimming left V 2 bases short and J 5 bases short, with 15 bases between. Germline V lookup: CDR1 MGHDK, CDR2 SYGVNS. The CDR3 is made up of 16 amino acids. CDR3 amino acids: CASSEPRTVPNEKLFF. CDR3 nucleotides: TGTGCCAGCAGTGAACCCCGGACAGTCCCGAATGAAAAACTGTTTTTT.

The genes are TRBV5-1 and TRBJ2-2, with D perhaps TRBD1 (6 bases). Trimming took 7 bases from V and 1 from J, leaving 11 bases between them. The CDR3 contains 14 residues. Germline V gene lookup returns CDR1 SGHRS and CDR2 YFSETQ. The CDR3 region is CASAAGVNTGELFF. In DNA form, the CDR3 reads TGCGCCAGCGCAGCAGGGGTGAACACCGGGGAGCTGTTTTTT. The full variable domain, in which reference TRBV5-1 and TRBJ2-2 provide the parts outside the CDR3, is KAGVTQTPRYLIKTRGQQVTLSCSPISGHRSVSWYQQTPGQGLQFLFEYFSETQRNKGNFPGRFSGRQFSNSRSEMNVSTLELGDSALYLCASAAGVNTGELFFGEGSRLTVL.

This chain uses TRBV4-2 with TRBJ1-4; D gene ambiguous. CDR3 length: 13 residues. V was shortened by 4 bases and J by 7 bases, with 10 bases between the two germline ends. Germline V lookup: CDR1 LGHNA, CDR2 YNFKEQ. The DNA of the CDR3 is TGTGCCAGCAGCCCACCCACGAGTGAAAAACTGTTTTTT. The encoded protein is CASSPPTSEKLFF.

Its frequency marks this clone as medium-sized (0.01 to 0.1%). The CDR3 sequence is CASRLSGGNSNQPQHF. As DNA, the CDR3 is TGTGCCAGTAGGCTTTCAGGGGGTAATAGCAATCAGCCCCAGCATTTT. The chain employs TRBV19 and TRBJ1-5; 7 bases fit TRBD1. CDR1 and CDR2 (germline): LNHDA, SQIVND (reference sequence). J gave up 0 bases and V 6 bases, and 8 bases lay outside the gene matches. The CDR3 is 16 amino acids.

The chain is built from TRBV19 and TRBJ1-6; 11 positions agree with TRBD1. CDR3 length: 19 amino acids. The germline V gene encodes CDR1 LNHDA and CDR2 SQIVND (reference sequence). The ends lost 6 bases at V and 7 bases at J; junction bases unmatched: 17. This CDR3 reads CASSQRTGTGGSQNSPLHF. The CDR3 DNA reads TGTGCCAGTAGCCAGAGGACCGGGACAGGGGGTAGTCAGAATTCACCCCTCCACTTT.

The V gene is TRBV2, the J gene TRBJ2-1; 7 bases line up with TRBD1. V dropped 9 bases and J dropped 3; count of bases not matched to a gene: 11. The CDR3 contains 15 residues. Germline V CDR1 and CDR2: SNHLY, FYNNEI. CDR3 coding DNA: TGTGCCAGGAGCGAAACGAGACAGGGCTACAATGAGCAGTTCTTC. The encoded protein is CARSETRQGYNEQFF.